Given below is one TCR beta chain in context. Antigen: not known. This sample is part of a study of CD8+ T cells in alopecia areata. On the study more broadly: Those patients who were treated received oral tofacitinib, which was given at 5 to 10 mg twice daily for moderate-to-severe alopecia areata. Tofacitinib was given for 6 to 18 months, then stopped for 6 months. General study findings and limits: In scalp samples, resident alphabeta T cells of normal skin are also sequenced.

It was from PBMCs that CD4+ and CD8+ T cells were sorted. Sequencing relied on a cDNA template that was reverse transcribed from extracted RNA. This table comes from immunoSEQ multiplex PCR, and its TCRdb copy is limited to in-frame clones, with some not included. The sample holds around 160,000 clones; 45% to 60% are singletons and the top ten take 6% to 7%. Germline CDR1 is MDHEN and CDR2 is SYDVKM. V shed 4 bases, J shed 1 base, and the junction held 6 bases outside the gene matches. The CDR3 totals 15 residues. Material: CD4+ T cells sorted from blood. The sequence was collected from a human donor with alopecia areata. The gene calls are TRBV28 and TRBJ2-7; 8 bases fit TRBD1. The DNA of the CDR3 is TGTGCCAGCAGTTCGGCAGGGGGCGGATCCTACGAGCAGTACTTC. Translation gives CASSSAGGGSYEQYF.